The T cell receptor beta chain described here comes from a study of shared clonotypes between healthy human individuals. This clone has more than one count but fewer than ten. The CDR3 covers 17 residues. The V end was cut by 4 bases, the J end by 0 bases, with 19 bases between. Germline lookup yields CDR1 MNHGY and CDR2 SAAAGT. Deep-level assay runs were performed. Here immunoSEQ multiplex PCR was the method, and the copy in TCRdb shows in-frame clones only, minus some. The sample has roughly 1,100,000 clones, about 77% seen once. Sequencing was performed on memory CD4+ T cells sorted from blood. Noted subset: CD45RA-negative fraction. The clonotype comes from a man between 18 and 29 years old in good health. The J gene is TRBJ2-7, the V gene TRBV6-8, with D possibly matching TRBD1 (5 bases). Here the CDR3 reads CASSFSIGHLSSYEQYF. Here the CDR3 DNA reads TGTGCCAGCAGTTTTTCTATTGGACACTTGAGCTCCTACGAGCAGTACTTC.